The 16 T cell receptor beta chains below all came from one sample that was sequenced in a study of OX40 agonist ivuxolimab in advanced cancers. Method: immunoSEQ multiplex PCR; TCRdb's copy keeps in-frame clones and lacks some. Altogether more than 60,000 clones are present, around 94% being singletons, with the ten largest covering around 16%. The sequencing here drew on CD4+ or CD8+ T cells sorted from blood, taken in a trial of the OX40 agonist ivuxolimab. The receptors come from an adult with an advanced solid tumor such as melanoma, head and neck, liver or kidney cancer.

This chain joins TRBV27 and TRBJ1-2; tentatively, D is TRBD1 (6 bases). The CDR3 totals 15 residues. Trimming stripped 6 bases from V and 4 bases from J, with 18 bases between. Looked up from germline, CDR1 is MNHEY and CDR2 is SMNVEV (reference sequence). CDR3 region: CASSQTAGQFYGYTF. CDR3 coding DNA: TGTGCCAGCAGCCAAACGGCCGGACAGTTCTATGGCTACACCTTC.

This rearrangement joins TRBV7-9 to TRBJ2-1; 12 positions match TRBD2. The V gene end was trimmed by 7 bases and the J gene end by 6 bases; junction bases not matched to a gene: 10. Germline CDR1 SEHNR, CDR2 FQNEAQ (reference sequence). The CDR3 runs 16 residues. This CDR3 is CASTRASGGAPNEQFF. The CDR3 DNA reads TGTGCCAGCACCCGAGCTAGCGGGGGGGCCCCCAATGAGCAGTTCTTC. The full variable domain, with the rest looked up from reference TRBV7-9 and TRBJ2-1, is DTGVSQNPRHKITKRGQNVTFRCDPISEHNRLYWYRQTLGQGPEFLTYFQNEAQLEKSRLLSDRFSAERPKGSFSTLEIQRTEQGDSAMYLCASTRASGGAPNEQFFGPGTRLTVL.

This clone was observed a single time. This chain joins TRBV5-6 and TRBJ1-2, with D perhaps TRBD1 (5 bases). V was shortened by 3 bases and J by 8 bases, with 20 bases between the two germline ends. This CDR3 has 15 amino acids. The germline V gene encodes CDR1 SGHDT and CDR2 YYEEEE. Here the CDR3 DNA reads TGTGCCAGCAGCTCCCCCGAGGGACTACAGGAAGGCTACACCTTC. This sequence encodes CASSSPEGLQEGYTF.

J is TRBJ1-6 and V is TRBV7-6; perhaps TRBD1 as D (5 bases). V was cut by 1 base and J by 13 bases, with 17 bases left in between. The length of the CDR3 is 15 residues. In germline, CDR1 is SGHVS, CDR2 FNYEAQ. DNA for the CDR3: TGTGCCAGCAGCTTAGGCCGGGCCCTCGAGGGGCCCCTCCACTTT. Amino acid sequence: CASSLGRALEGPLHF.

This sequence joins TRBV11-2 and TRBJ1-5; D gene ambiguous. This CDR3 spans 16 amino acids. Germline CDR1 SGHAT, CDR2 FQNNGV. With 1 base removed from V and 5 bases from J, the gap between germline ends came to 15 bases. DNA for the CDR3: TGTGCCAGCAGCTTAGCCTCTTGGGGTTTCGATCAGCCCCAGCATTTT. Protein sequence: CASSLASWGFDQPQHF.

Regarding this clone: An end of the junction does not agree with germline; a read error may underlie this. The chain employs TRBV2 and TRBJ1-4; the match to TRBD1 covers 8 bases. Germline V gene sequence: CDR1 SNHLY, CDR2 FYNNEI. The CDR3 sequence is 14 residues long. As DNA, the CDR3 is TGTGCCAGCGGTGACAGGGGCTTCGGAGAAAAACTGTTTTTT. Translation gives CASGDRGFGEKLFF.

The genes are TRBV19 and TRBJ2-7; 9 nucleotides align to TRBD1. V trimming: 6 bases; J trimming: 4 bases; junction bases outside the gene matches: 4. Per germline, CDR1 LNHDA and CDR2 SQIVND (reference sequence). The CDR3 is made up of 13 amino acids. CDR3 nucleotides: TGTGCCAGTAGGGGACAGGGCCCTTACGAGCAGTACTTC. It yields the protein CASRGQGPYEQYF.

The V gene is TRBV19, the J gene TRBJ2-1; 11 bases line up with TRBD2. From germline, CDR1 is LNHDA and CDR2 SQIVND (reference sequence). V gave up 5 bases and J gave up 3 bases; unmatched junction bases: 3. The CDR3 extends over 15 amino acids. The CDR3: CASSSLAGVYNEQFF. In DNA, the CDR3 is TGTGCCAGTAGTTCACTAGCGGGGGTCTACAATGAGCAGTTCTTC.

The gene calls are TRBV7-9 and TRBJ2-7, with D unresolved. Germline V gives CDR1 SEHNR, CDR2 FQNEAQ (reference sequence). CDR3 length: 13 residues. V gave up 3 bases and J gave up 2 bases, with 8 bases separating them. The DNA of the CDR3 is TGTGCCAGCAGCTTTATCGGTACCTACGAGCAGTACTTC. The encoded protein is CASSFIGTYEQYF.

The chain is built from TRBV10-3 and TRBJ2-1, with D possibly TRBD1 on 6 matching bases. CDR3 length: 13 amino acids. The germline CDR1 and CDR2 sequences are ENHRY and SYGVKD. V shed 3 bases and J shed 6 bases, with 9 bases lying between them. The DNA of the CDR3 is TGTGCCATCAGTGATTCAGGGGTCAATGAGCAGTTCTTC. Its protein product is CAISDSGVNEQFF.

This clone appeared once. The V gene is TRBV7-9, the J gene TRBJ2-3, with 7 nucleotides matching TRBD1. V dropped 1 base and J dropped 3; count of bases not matched to a gene: 4. The germline CDR1 and CDR2 sequences are SEHNR and FQNEAQ (reference sequence). This CDR3 has 15 residues. Here the CDR3 reads CASSLEAGGTDTQYF. The DNA for the CDR3 is TGTGCCAGCAGCTTAGAAGCAGGGGGTACAGATACGCAGTATTTT.

The gene calls are TRBV5-4 and TRBJ2-3; D remains ambiguous. Trimming removed 7 bases from V and 0 bases from J, with 12 bases in between. The CDR3 is 14 residues long. Germline V gene sequence: CDR1 SGHNT, CDR2 YYREEE (reference sequence). The CDR3 is CASSGVRSTDTQYF. CDR3 in DNA: TGTGCCAGCTCCGGTGTGCGGAGCACAGATACGCAGTATTTT.

The chain links TRBV28 to TRBJ2-5; 7 nucleotides align to TRBD2. Germline CDR1 reads MDHEN; CDR2 reads SYDVKM. There are 13 residues in the CDR3. V dropped 6 bases and J dropped 11; count of bases not matched to a gene: 12. The CDR3 nucleotides read TGTGCCAGCAGCCCAGTCCCAGGGAGGGAGCAGTACTTC. It codes for CASSPVPGREQYF.

The chain joins TRBV6-1 to TRBJ1-1; 10 bases map to TRBD1. In germline, CDR1 is MNHNS, CDR2 SASEGT. The junction had 7 bases not matched to a gene; V was cut back by 5 bases and J by 4 bases. This CDR3 comprises 15 residues. The CDR3 DNA follows: TGTGCCAGCAGTCAGGACAGGGGGATTAGCACTGAAGCTTTCTTT. Encoded protein: CASSQDRGISTEAFF.

V gene TRBV6-5 combines with J gene TRBJ1-1, with a possible D match to TRBD1 (6 bases). The CDR3 totals 13 residues. Germline V lookup: CDR1 MNHEY, CDR2 SVGAGI. V lost 4 bases and J lost 3, with 9 bases in between. CDR3 sequence reads: CASSSGQHTEAFF. The CDR3 region has the DNA TGTGCCAGCAGTTCCGGACAGCACACTGAAGCTTTCTTT.

This chain uses TRBV27 with TRBJ2-7; maybe TRBD2 (6 bases). CDR1 MNHEY and CDR2 SMNVEV come from the germline V gene (reference sequence). The CDR3 is made up of 14 amino acids. Trimming removed 5 bases from V and 3 bases from J, with 14 bases in between. The CDR3 DNA is TGTGCCAGCAGTCAAGGAGGGGTCGGCTACGAGCAGTACTTC. Its protein product is CASSQGGVGYEQYF.